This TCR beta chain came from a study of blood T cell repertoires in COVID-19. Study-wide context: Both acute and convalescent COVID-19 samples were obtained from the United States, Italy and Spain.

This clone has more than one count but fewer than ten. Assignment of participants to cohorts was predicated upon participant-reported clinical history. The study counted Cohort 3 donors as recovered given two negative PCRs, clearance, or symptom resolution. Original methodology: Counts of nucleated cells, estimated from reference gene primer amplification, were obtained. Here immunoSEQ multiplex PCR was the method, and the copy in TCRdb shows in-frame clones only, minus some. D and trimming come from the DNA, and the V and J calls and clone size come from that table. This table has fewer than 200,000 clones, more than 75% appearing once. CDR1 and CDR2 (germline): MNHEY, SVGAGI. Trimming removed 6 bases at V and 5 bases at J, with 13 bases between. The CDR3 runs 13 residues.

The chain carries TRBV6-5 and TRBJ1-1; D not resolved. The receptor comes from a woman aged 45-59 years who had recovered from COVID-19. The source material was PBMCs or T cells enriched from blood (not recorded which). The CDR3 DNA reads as TGTGCCAGCAGCCTTGGGAGGGAGACTGAAGCTTTCTTT. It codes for CASSLGRETEAFF.